Given below is one TCR beta chain in context. The target antigen is unknown. These data originate in a study of CXCR3-negative and CXCR3-positive naive CD8 T cells. Study-wide results and caveats: Compared with CXCR3-negative naive cells, CXCR3-positive naive cells showed more hydrophobic TRB CDR3s. TRBV-TRBJ usage was similar across naive CXCR3 subsets but distinct in memory cells.

Through 5' RACE with UMI labels, the TRB cDNA libraries were prepared. Using the 5' RACE reads, TCRdb records one entry per CDR3 protein without DNA. Found here are roughly 130,000 distinct CDR3 sequences; the top ten clones hold 0.5% to 0.6%. The receptor's source is a human donor in good health. Some clones in this sample may be carry-over from other donors' samples. The sample comprised naive CXCR3+ CD8+ T cells from blood. Sample subset: CD45RO-CCR7+CD27+CD95- naive CD8+ T cells expressing CXCR3 (TNR3+).

This CDR3 reads CASSPPTGEGTDTQYF. V gene TRBV28 combines with J gene TRBJ2-3; the TRBD1 assignment by TCRdb is unverifiable without DNA. The CDR3 extends over 16 amino acids. From germline, CDR1 is MDHEN and CDR2 SYDVKM.